This TCR beta chain was sequenced during a study of cytomegalovirus exposure and HLA in healthy donors. General study findings and limits: A later analysis by the authors found several of the most significant clusters apparently linked to common viral pathogens.

This clone was recorded only once. Its specificity is unknown. The V end was cut by 3 bases, the J end by 2 bases, with 19 bases between. CDR1 and CDR2 (germline): SEHNR, FQNEAQ (reference sequence). The CDR3 covers 17 residues. Primers included in the PCR were 60 Vbeta and 13 Jbeta primers. TCRdb's copy holds only in-frame clones and misses some; the assay was immunoSEQ multiplex PCR. The data hold more than 85,000 clones, with 76% observed a single time. The TCR was taken from a woman in her 50s in good health and CMV-seropositive. Sequenced: PBMCs. This rearrangement joins TRBV7-9 to TRBJ1-1; tentative D call: TRBD1 (6 bases). The DNA of the CDR3 is TGTGCCAGCAGCTTTGAGGGCAGGGGTATATCAAACACTGAAGCTTTCTTT. Amino acid sequence: CASSFEGRGISNTEAFF.